Presented here are 10 T cell receptor beta chains from one specimen sequenced in a study of blood T cell repertoires in COVID-19. Produced via immunoSEQ multiplex PCR; TCRdb's table is partial and in-frame only. The profile shows about 100,000 clones, roughly nine tenths of them singletons. The sequenced sample was peripheral blood. These receptors were taken from a man aged 50-60 years with acute or convalescent COVID-19.

The chain is built from TRBV5-1 and TRBJ2-1; a possible D gene is TRBD1 (5 bases). This CDR3 contains 15 residues. V gave up 2 bases and J gave up 0 bases, with 9 bases separating them. The germline CDR1 and CDR2 sequences are SGHRS and YFSETQ. CDR3 nucleotide sequence: TGCGCCAGCAGCTTAGGACACGGCTCCTACAATGAGCAGTTCTTC. Amino acids: CASSLGHGSYNEQFF.

The genes are TRBV27 and TRBJ1-4; the D gene is possibly TRBD1 (5 bases). The ends were cut back, 1 base at V and 11 bases at J, with 14 bases in the middle. The CDR3 sequence is 14 residues long. The germline gives CDR1 MNHEY, CDR2 SMNVEV (reference sequence). The CDR3 here is CASSLFQGPGKLFF. The CDR3 nucleotides are TGTGCCAGCAGTTTATTTCAGGGCCCCGGGAAACTGTTTTTT.

The chain combines TRBV6-5 with TRBJ2-2; no reliable D call. V was shortened by 2 bases and J by 0 bases, with 4 bases between the two germline ends. Germline V CDR1 and CDR2: MNHEY, SVGAGI. The CDR3 is 14 residues long. This chain's CDR3 is CASSYQTNTGELFF. The CDR3 nucleotides are TGTGCCAGCAGTTACCAAACGAACACCGGGGAGCTGTTTTTT.

The chain employs TRBV6-5 and TRBJ1-6; D unclear. CDR3 length equals 15 residues. Between the trimmed V and J ends, which lost 0 bases and 7 bases, there was a span of 10 bases. Looked up from germline, CDR1 is MNHEY and CDR2 is SVGAGI. The CDR3 coding sequence is TGTGCCAGCAGTTACTCTGGATCGGGGAATTCACCCCTCCACTTT. This encodes CASSYSGSGNSPLHF.

The chain recombines TRBV19 with TRBJ2-1; 9 bases are shared with TRBD1. Germline CDR1 LNHDA, CDR2 SQIVND (reference sequence). V was clipped by 6 bases and J by 6 bases; unmatched bases: 9. The CDR3 totals 15 residues. The CDR3 DNA sequence: TGTGCCAGTAGCACCGGGACAGGGTTGGTCAATGAGCAGTTCTTC. Translated: CASSTGTGLVNEQFF.

The CDR3 DNA follows: TGTGCCAGCAGTTTCACAGGGGTGGGGGTCTACGAGCAGTACTTC. Translating gives CASSFTGVGVYEQYF. The rearrangement links TRBV27 to TRBJ2-7, with 7 positions matching TRBD1. There are 15 residues in the CDR3. Trimming at V came to 3 bases and at J to 3 bases, leaving 8 bases not matched to a gene. Germline-derived CDR1 and CDR2 are MNHEY and SMNVEV (reference sequence).

This chain connects TRBV5-4 to TRBJ2-2, with 9 bases lining up with TRBD2. The CDR3 runs to 16 residues. V dropped 6 bases and J dropped 4; count of bases not matched to a gene: 10. Germline lookup yields CDR1 SGHNT and CDR2 YYREEE (reference sequence). CDR3 sequence reads: CASTPDLRGGTGELFF. The CDR3 DNA reads as TGTGCCAGCACTCCCGATCTGCGGGGGGGCACCGGGGAGCTGTTTTTT.

The CDR3: CASSQVDRFNSPLHF. DNA for the CDR3: TGTGCCAGCAGCCAAGTTGACAGATTTAATTCACCCCTCCACTTT. The chain is built from TRBV14 and TRBJ1-6, with D tentatively TRBD1 (5 bases). The germline V and J ends were trimmed by 1 base and 6 bases, with 10 bases remaining between them. Germline CDR1 SGHDN, CDR2 FVKESK. The CDR3 has 15 amino acids.

This CDR3 is CASSLVSVVGSPLHF. The CDR3 DNA sequence: TGTGCCAGCAGCTTAGTCTCTGTTGTCGGTTCACCCCTCCACTTT. The V and J genes are TRBV7-9 and TRBJ1-6; D not resolved. Trimming cost V 1 base and J 9 bases, with 13 bases left between them. Germline assignment: CDR1 SEHNR and CDR2 FQNEAQ (reference sequence). The CDR3 consists of 15 residues.

CDR3 bases: TGTGCCAGCAGTGGAACAGATAATTCACCCCTCCACTTT. Translating it yields CASSGTDNSPLHF. This sequence joins TRBV6-4 and TRBJ1-6; D ambiguous. Germline CDR1 reads MRHNA; CDR2 reads SNTAGT. Trimming removed 4 bases at V and 5 bases at J, with 6 bases between. This CDR3 region has 13 residues.